This T cell receptor beta chain was captured in a study of blood T cell repertoires in COVID-19. Across the study: Acute and convalescent COVID-19 samples came from the United States, Italy and Spain. PBMCs, B-cell-depleted T cells, or T cells provided the cDNA or gDNA that made up the material.

Profiled with immunoSEQ multiplex PCR; TCRdb holds only in-frame clones, not every one. The repertoire holds about 250,000 clones, about nine tenths seen once, with around 3.7% in the top ten. CDR3 size: 14 residues. V lost 6 bases to trimming and J lost 1 base; unmatched junction nucleotides: 4. Germline V gene lookup returns CDR1 SGHRS and CDR2 YFSETQ. The chain links TRBV5-1 to TRBJ1-1; 9 bases are a match to TRBD1. This receptor was taken from a woman aged 25 to 39 with acute COVID-19. The specimen sequenced was PBMCs or T cells enriched from blood (not recorded which). CDR3 loop: CASTLTGGNTEAFF. CDR3 nucleotides: TGCGCCAGCACGCTGACAGGGGGGAACACTGAAGCTTTCTTT.